This T cell receptor (beta chain) appears in the sequencing data of a study of CD8+ T cells in alopecia areata. Study in general: Those patients who were treated received oral tofacitinib, which was given at 5 to 10 mg twice daily for moderate-to-severe alopecia areata. Severity scores in treated patients reflected the percentage of scalp affected. Study outcomes and limitations: Scalp and blood samples kept many expanded lesional clones throughout tofacitinib. Between patients, shared TCR sequences were less clear than in mice. This was possibly due in part to HLA diversity in the patient population.

To note about this clone: As yet, its antigen is unknown.

As to treatment: oral pan-JAK inhibitor, 5-10 mg twice daily. This CDR3 has 16 amino acids. The V gene end was trimmed by 0 bases and the J gene end by 5 bases; junction bases not matched to a gene: 7. The germline CDR1 and CDR2 sequences are SGHDT and YYEEEE. Following extraction, RNA underwent reverse transcription to cDNA, which served as the sequencing template. Generated by immunoSEQ multiplex PCR, the TCRdb table keeps only in-frame clones and is missing some. In the table there are about 190,000 clones, more than 55% of which are singletons. The source material was CD4+ T cells sorted from blood, sampled at week 4, from a patient treated with tofacitinib. The receptor was derived from a human donor with alopecia areata. The chain combines TRBV5-6 with TRBJ2-7, with TRBD2 matching 11 bases. CDR3 bases: TGTGCCAGCAGCTTGGGACTAGCGGGAATAGGCGACGAGCAGTACTTC. Protein sequence: CASSLGLAGIGDEQYF.